The following is a T cell receptor (beta chain) sequence with its context. The antigen remains undetermined. The entry originates in a study of tumor-infiltrating lymphocytes in localized non-small cell lung cancer. Study context: Tumor tissue and non-adjacent uninvolved lung came from each patient.

The repertoire was sequenced with immunoSEQ multiplex PCR; TCRdb's copy has only in-frame clones and lacks some. The data hold approximately 17,000 clones, with under 75% observed a single time. Study-level findings and limits: Compared with uninvolved lung, tumors showed higher T cell infiltration by TCRbeta sequencing. Recurrence-free survival showed no association with tumor T-cell fraction. Only some patients had TCR sequencing, depending on available tissue.

The germline V and J ends were trimmed by 7 bases and 4 bases, with 16 bases remaining between them. The germline gives CDR1 SGHTA, CDR2 FQGNSA. This CDR3 is built from 14 residues. The source material was lung tumor tissue. The chain employs TRBV7-2 and TRBJ1-2; TRBD1 might be the D (5 bases). This receptor was identified in a human donor with non-small cell lung cancer. The CDR3 here is CASNSNQGLYGYTF. The CDR3 bases are TGTGCCAGCAATTCCAACCAGGGTCTCTATGGCTACACCTTC.